The clone carrying this T cell receptor beta chain was seen only once. The antigen is unknown. This table comes from immunoSEQ multiplex PCR, and its TCRdb copy is limited to in-frame clones, with some not included. The repertoire holds nearly 8,000 clones, with 70% as singletons. Per germline, CDR1 LGHNA and CDR2 YSLEER. V was pared by 2 bases and J by 0 bases, with 13 bases between. The CDR3 is made up of 16 amino acids. The data were obtained in a study of neoadjuvant anti-PD-1 for oral cavity cancer. Study-wide points: Post-nivolumab, blood T cell clonality was significantly elevated in non-responders.

Time point specified: after neoadjuvant nivolumab, at surgical resection. No culture or expansion preceded analysis of these blood cells. The sample in question was PBMCs, obtained after nivolumab (anti-PD-1) treatment. The sequence was obtained from a person aged 35-79 years with oral cavity squamous cell carcinoma. The chain has TRBV4-3 and TRBJ1-2; the D is unclear. Here the CDR3 reads CASSQQFRGANYGYTF. CDR3 DNA: TGCGCCAGCAGCCAACAGTTCCGCGGAGCTAACTATGGCTACACCTTC.